This TCR beta chain stems from a study of cytomegalovirus exposure and HLA in healthy donors. About this clone: Its antigen is not known.

The CDR3 has 13 residues. The germline V gene encodes CDR1 SNHLY and CDR2 FYNNEI. Trimming left V 8 bases short and J 2 bases short, with 12 bases between. Primers included in the PCR were 60 Vbeta and 13 Jbeta primers. Some clones are missing from TCRdb's copy, which holds only in-frame ones; the method was immunoSEQ multiplex PCR. The table for this sample gives 100,000 to 150,000 clones. Study-wide findings and caveats: In a later analysis, CMV-associated beta chains were mostly HLA-associated, it appeared.

The rearrangement links TRBV2 to TRBJ1-2; D perhaps matches TRBD1 (5 bases). The TCR originated in a man between 18 and 29 years old in good health and CMV-seronegative. The sample was PBMCs. The DNA of the CDR3 is TGTGCCAGCTTTTGGAAGGGGAACTATGGCTACACCTTC. Residues: CASFWKGNYGYTF.